The source of this T cell receptor beta chain is a study of beta chain features in type 1 diabetes (dated by TCRdb to the late 2010s). Context from the whole study: No differences in mean age, gender distribution, total cell number or subset yield were found between patients and healthy donors. A total of just under 110,000,000 sorted cells were examined across all samples, and RNA yield correlated strongly with the number of cells per subset. The study compared TCRB repertoires of sorted circulating CD4+ T cell subsets between recently diagnosed type 1 diabetes patients and matched healthy donors. Regulatory and stem cell-like memory subsets were isolated from only 8 patients and about 8 healthy donors, whereas naive and central memory subsets came from all 28 donors. Paper-wide results and their limitations: Because cDNA was sequenced instead of genomic DNA, activated cells with high expression could be over-represented, although the groups did not differ in activation or CD3 levels. PCR might favor shorter templates, but patient and control samples were amplified and corrected together, so any skew would affect both groups equally. Naive, central memory and regulatory TCRB repertoires appeared to be more alike among patients than among healthy donors. Only small numbers of individuals were included in the HLA sub-analyses, which left unresolved whether HLA type had any influence on TCRB rearrangement. A moderate but significant shortening of TCRB CDR3 length was observed in type 1 diabetes patients in all four CD4+ subsets. Patients with type 1 diabetes made fewer insertions and deleted more nucleotides at VDJ recombination sites, implying thymic rearrangement abnormalities.

Of note for this clone: Its antigen has not been determined. Qualities for individual bases were not recorded, and no much larger clone is one base off.

Each donor gave one peripheral blood draw, roughly 120 mL on average, collected into heparinised tubes. A BD FACSAria II was used to sort naive, central memory, regulatory and stem cell-like memory CD4+ T cells with a panel that included CD45RO, CCR7, CD25, CD127, CD95 and CD27. Purity was above 95% for every sorted population. PBMCs were isolated immediately by Lymphoprep density gradient centrifugation and stained directly without culture. To minimize batch effects, samples were stained and sorted in pairs, one healthy donor with one patient per experiment. The entire amount of isolated RNA was reverse transcribed using the High Capacity cDNA Reverse Transcription Kit, so the sequenced TCRB transcripts were expressed ones. Deep immunoSEQ sequencing was performed on naive, central memory and regulatory T cell samples, with an average of around 3.5 million total reads per sample. Sorted cells were lysed in RLT buffer, and RNA was extracted using DNase-treated RNeasy Micro or Mini kits according to cell number. To prevent cross-contamination, every cell subset was processed on its own, while patient and healthy donor samples were processed together. The immunoSEQ multiplex PCR was used to amplify TCRB sequences from cDNA, generating 87-bp fragments that spanned the CDR3 region. Sequencing of the amplicons was done on the Illumina HiSeq platform. The paper's processing steps were these. PCR bias was computationally corrected using synthetic template baselines, reads within Hamming distance 2 were collapsed, and singletons that could not be merged were discarded. Reads were aligned against IMGT to assign V, D and J genes, CDR3 length and insertions or deletions at six rearrangement sites. Within each subset, clonotype counts were normalized to the number of sorted cells before true diversity and Gini coefficients were calculated with the tcR R package. The overlap coefficient, calculated on TCRB nucleotide sequences, was used to quantify repertoire sharing. This immuneACCESS table, as held by TCRdb, lists in-frame sequences with V and J called but not all clones. Of the missing ones, under half trace to an unresolved V gene in checked studies; the others have no known cause. V, J and clone size were drawn from that table, and D and trimming were deduced from the DNA. The sample profile shows more than 95,000 clones; 17% of them were found once. The ten largest clones represent around 2.7% of the sample.

Ends trimmed: V by 5 bases, J by 0 bases; bases unmatched to a gene: 1. In the germline V gene, CDR1 corresponds to SGHNT and CDR2 to YENEEA. The CDR3 has 14 amino acids, counting the end cysteine and phenylalanine. Only CDR3 DNA remains: 42 bases, in frame from the first base. This TCR was sampled from a man aged 18 to 30 with type 1 diabetes. The sequence links TRBV11-3 to TRBJ2-1; TRBD2 agrees with 7 junctional bases. The source material was central memory CD4+ T cells from blood. The base sequence is TGTGCCAGCAGCAGGACTAGCTCCTACAATGAGCAGTTCTTC. Its protein reads: CASSRTSSYNEQFF.